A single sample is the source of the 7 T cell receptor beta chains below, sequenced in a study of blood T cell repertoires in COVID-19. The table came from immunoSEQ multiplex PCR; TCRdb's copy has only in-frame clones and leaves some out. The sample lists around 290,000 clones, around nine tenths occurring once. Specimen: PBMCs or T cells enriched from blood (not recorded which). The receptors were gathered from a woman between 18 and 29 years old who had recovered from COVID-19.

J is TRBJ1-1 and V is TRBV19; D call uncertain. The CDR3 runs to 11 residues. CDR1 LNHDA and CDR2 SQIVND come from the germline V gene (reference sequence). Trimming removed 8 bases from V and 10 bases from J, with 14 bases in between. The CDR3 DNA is TGTGCCAGTCGGTCCGTCGAGGGAGCTTTCTTT. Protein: CASRSVEGAFF.

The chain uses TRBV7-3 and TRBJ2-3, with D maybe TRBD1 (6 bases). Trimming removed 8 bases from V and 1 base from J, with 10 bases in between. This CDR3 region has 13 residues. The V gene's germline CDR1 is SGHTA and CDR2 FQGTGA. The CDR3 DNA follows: TGTGCCAGCCAAGGGGGAGGCACAGATACGCAGTATTTT. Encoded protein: CASQGGGTDTQYF.

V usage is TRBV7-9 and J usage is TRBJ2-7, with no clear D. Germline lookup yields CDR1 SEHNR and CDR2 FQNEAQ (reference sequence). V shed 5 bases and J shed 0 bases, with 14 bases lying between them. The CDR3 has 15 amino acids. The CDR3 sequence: CASSPTDKSSYEQYF. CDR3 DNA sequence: TGTGCCAGCAGCCCGACCGACAAAAGCTCCTACGAGCAGTACTTC.

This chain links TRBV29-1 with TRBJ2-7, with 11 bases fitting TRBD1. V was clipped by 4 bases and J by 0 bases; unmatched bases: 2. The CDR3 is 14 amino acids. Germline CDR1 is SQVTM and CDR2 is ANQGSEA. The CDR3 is CSVAGQGASYEQYF. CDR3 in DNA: TGCAGCGTTGCTGGACAGGGGGCCTCCTACGAGCAGTACTTC.

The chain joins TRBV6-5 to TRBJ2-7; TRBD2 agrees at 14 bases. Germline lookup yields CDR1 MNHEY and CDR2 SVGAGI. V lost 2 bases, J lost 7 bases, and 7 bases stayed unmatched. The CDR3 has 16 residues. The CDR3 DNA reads TGTGCCAGCAGTTACCCCGGGACTAGCGGGAGAGTTGAGCAGTACTTC. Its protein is CASSYPGTSGRVEQYF.

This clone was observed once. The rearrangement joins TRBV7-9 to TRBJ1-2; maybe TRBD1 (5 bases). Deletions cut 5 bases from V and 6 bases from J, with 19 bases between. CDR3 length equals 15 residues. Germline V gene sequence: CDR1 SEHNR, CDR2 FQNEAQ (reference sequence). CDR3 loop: CASSPHRGGYDGYTF. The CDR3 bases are TGTGCCAGCAGCCCCCACCGTGGGGGGTACGATGGCTACACCTTC.

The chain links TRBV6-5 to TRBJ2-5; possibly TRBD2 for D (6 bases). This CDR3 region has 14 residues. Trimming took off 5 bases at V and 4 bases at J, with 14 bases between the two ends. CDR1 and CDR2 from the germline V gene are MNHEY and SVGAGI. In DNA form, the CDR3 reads TGTGCCAGCAGTCTCCGGGGTAGCGGAGAGACCCAGTACTTC. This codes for CASSLRGSGETQYF.